Listed below are T cell receptor beta chains from one sample, sequenced in a study of OX40 agonist ivuxolimab in advanced cancers. Sequenced by immunoSEQ multiplex PCR; TCRdb stores in-frame clones only, minus some. The sample contains some 150,000 clones, 85% to 95% of which appear only once. Sequenced here: CD4+ or CD8+ T cells sorted from blood, sampled in a trial of the OX40 agonist ivuxolimab. Source of these receptors: an adult with an advanced solid tumor such as melanoma, head and neck, liver or kidney cancer. Both conserved end residues are part of each CDR3.

v_gene: TRBV5-4; CDR3aa: CASSLGALGYGYTF
v_gene: TRBV7-3; CDR3aa: CASSPLQGDTQYF
v_gene: TRBV5-1; CDR3aa: CASSFGTSGGHETQYF
v_gene: TRBV11-2; CDR3aa: CASSSLAGAGNEQFF
v_gene: TRBV28; CDR3aa: CASSPVYTDTQYF
v_gene: TRBV4-3; CDR3aa: CASSQDMAPQSTDTQYF
v_gene: TRBV10-3; CDR3aa: CAISEFSATYEQYF
v_gene: TRBV5-5; CDR3aa: CASSLGTSSSYEQYF
v_gene: TRBV7-8; CDR3aa: CASSHRQGSLYEQYF
v_gene: TRBV7-2; CDR3aa: CASSPGQGEGYTF
v_gene: TRBV4-1; CDR3aa: CASSLRGPSGGGEQYF
v_gene: TRBV11-1; CDR3aa: CASSLARLADSSYEQYF
v_gene: TRBV6-6; CDR3aa: CASELWVAGVQQYF
v_gene: TRBV2; CDR3aa: CASRPELGGEQYF
v_gene: TRBV6-5; CDR3aa: CASLPPGLAGTQFF
v_gene: TRBV19; CDR3aa: CASSFNPYDTETQYF
v_gene: TRBV19; CDR3aa: CASLVYSGANVLTF